This T cell receptor (beta chain) was sequenced for a study of blood T cell repertoires in COVID-19. As for the study in general: Some COVID-19 samples were acute and others convalescent; all came from the United States, Italy and Spain. Sample material is recorded as cDNA or gDNA derived from T cells, B-cell-depleted T cells, or PBMCs.

Authors' methods: Amplification from reference gene primers served as the basis for estimated nucleated cell counts. Some clones are missing from TCRdb's copy, which holds only in-frame ones; the method was immunoSEQ multiplex PCR. The D gene and trimming were derived from the DNA, and the V and J assignments and clone size from that table. There are 120,000 or so clones in the sample; just over 85% occur only once, and about 4.1% lies in the top ten. This clone was seen a single time. Trimming at V came to 4 bases and at J to 2 bases, leaving 2 bases not matched to a gene. The CDR3 covers 15 residues. The germline gives CDR1 SGDLS, CDR2 YYNGEE.

Sample: peripheral blood. The sequence was collected from a man in his forties with acute or convalescent COVID-19. This chain uses TRBV9 with TRBJ2-1, with TRBD2 matching over 11 bases. The CDR3 DNA follows: TGTGCCAGCAGCAATAGCGGGGGGGCCTACAATGAGCAGTTCTTC. The encoded protein is CASSNSGGAYNEQFF.